The table lists the clone carrying this T cell receptor beta chain with a few counts. Its antigen is not known. V gave up 5 bases and J gave up 4 bases; unmatched junction bases: 2. Germline V gene data show CDR1 as SGHTA and CDR2 as FQGTGA. This CDR3 is 13 amino acids long. This record belongs to a study of cytomegalovirus exposure and HLA in healthy donors. Findings of the study overall: TCR beta chain V- and J-gene trimming was linked, in a later analysis, to a missense variant in DCLRE1C.

The PCR was carried out with 60 Vbeta primers and 13 Jbeta primers. Sequencing was performed with immunoSEQ multiplex PCR; in TCRdb, only in-frame clones are kept and a portion is missing. Of around 100,000 clones listed, approximately 76% were seen once; the top ten hold roughly 5.4%. The chain combines TRBV7-3 with TRBJ2-1; 7 bases are shared with TRBD2. Sequenced input: PBMCs. The sequence derives from a woman aged 18-29 years in good health and CMV-seropositive. The CDR3 loop is CASSDGRYNEQFF. The CDR3 DNA sequence: TGTGCCAGCAGCGACGGGAGGTACAATGAGCAGTTCTTC.